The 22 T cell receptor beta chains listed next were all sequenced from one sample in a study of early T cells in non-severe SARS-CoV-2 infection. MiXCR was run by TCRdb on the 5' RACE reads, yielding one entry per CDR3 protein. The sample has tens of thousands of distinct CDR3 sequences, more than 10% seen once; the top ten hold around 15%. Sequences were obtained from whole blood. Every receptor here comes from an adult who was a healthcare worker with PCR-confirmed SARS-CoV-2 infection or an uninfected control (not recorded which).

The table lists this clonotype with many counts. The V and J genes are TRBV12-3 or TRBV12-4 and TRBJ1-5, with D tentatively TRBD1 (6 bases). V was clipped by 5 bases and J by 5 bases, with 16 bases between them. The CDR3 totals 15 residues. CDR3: CASSPRDNYYQPQHF. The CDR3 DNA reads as TGTGCCAGCAGTCCCCGGGACAACTACTATCAGCCCCAGCATTTT.

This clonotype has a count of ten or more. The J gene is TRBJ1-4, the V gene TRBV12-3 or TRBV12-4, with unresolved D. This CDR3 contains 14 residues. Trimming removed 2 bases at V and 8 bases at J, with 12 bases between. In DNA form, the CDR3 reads TGTGCCAGCAGTTTACGGCAGATAGGGGAAAAACTGTTTTTT. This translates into CASSLRQIGEKLFF.

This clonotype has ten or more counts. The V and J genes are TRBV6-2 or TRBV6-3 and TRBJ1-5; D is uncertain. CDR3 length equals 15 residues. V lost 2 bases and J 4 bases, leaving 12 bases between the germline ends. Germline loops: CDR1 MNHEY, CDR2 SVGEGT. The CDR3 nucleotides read TGTGCCAGCAGTTACGCAGGCAATAGTAATCAGCCCCAGCATTTT. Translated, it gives CASSYAGNSNQPQHF.

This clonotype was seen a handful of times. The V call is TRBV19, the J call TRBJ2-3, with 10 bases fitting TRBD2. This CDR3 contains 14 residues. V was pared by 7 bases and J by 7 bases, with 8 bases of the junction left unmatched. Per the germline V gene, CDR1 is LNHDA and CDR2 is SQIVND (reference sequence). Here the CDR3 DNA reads TGTGCCAGTATTACTAGCGGGGAATGTTATACGCAGTATTTT. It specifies CASITSGECYTQYF.

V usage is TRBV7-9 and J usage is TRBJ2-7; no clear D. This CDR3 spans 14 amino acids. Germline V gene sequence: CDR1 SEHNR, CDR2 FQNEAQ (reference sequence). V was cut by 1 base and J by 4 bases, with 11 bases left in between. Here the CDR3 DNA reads TGTGCCAGCAGCTTAGAACCACTCTCTTACGAGCAGTACTTC. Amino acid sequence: CASSLEPLSYEQYF.

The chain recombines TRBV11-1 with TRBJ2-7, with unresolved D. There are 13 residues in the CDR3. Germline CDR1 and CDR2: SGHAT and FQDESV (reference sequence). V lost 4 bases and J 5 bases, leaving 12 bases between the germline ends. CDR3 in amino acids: CASSSSLGNEQYF. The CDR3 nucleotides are TGTGCCAGCAGCTCCTCTCTAGGGAACGAGCAGTACTTC.

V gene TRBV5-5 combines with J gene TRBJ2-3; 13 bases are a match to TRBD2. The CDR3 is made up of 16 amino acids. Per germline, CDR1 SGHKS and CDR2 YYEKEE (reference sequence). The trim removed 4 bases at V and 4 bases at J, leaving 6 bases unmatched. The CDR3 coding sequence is TGTGCCAGCAGCAGGACTAGCGGGAGATTGTCAGATACGCAGTATTTT. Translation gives CASSRTSGRLSDTQYF.

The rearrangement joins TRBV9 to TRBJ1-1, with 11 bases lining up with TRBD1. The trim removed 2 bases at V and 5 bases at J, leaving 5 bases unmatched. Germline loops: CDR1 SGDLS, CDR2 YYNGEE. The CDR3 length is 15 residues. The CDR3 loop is CASSVRDRGYTEAFF. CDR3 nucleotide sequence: TGTGCCAGCAGCGTCCGGGACAGGGGGTATACTGAAGCTTTCTTT.

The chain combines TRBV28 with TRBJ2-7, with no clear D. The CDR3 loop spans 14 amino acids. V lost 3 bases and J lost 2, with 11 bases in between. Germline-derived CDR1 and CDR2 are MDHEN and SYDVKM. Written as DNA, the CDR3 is TGTGCCAGCAGTTTCGGGTCCTCCGCCTACGAGCAGTACTTC. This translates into CASSFGSSAYEQYF. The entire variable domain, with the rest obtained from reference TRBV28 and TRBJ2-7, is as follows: DVKVTQSSRYLVKRTGEKVFLECVQDMDHENMFWYRQDPGLGLRLIYFSYDVKMKEKGDIPEGYSVSREKKERFSLILESASTNQTSMYLCASSFGSSAYEQYFGPGTRLTVT.

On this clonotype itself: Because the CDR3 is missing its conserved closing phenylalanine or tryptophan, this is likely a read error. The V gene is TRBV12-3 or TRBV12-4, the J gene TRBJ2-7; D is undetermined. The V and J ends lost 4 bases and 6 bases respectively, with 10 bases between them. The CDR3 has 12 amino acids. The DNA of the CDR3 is TGTGCCAGCAGTTCCTCTTCGGGCGAGCAGTACTCC. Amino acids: CASSSSSGEQYS.

The CDR3 DNA follows: TGTGCCAGCAGCAGCGCCTACGAGCAGTACTTC. This encodes CASSSAYEQYF. This chain connects TRBV7-9 to TRBJ2-7; D remains unclear. Germline V lookup: CDR1 SEHNR, CDR2 FQNEAQ (reference sequence). The CDR3 is 11 residues long. Trimming took 5 bases from V and 2 from J, leaving 4 bases between them.

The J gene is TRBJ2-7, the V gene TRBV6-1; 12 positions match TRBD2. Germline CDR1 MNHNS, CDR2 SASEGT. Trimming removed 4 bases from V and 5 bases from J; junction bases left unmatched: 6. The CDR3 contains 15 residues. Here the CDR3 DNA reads TGTGCCAGCAGTGCAGAGACTAGCGGGAGCCACGAGCAGTACTTC. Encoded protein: CASSAETSGSHEQYF.

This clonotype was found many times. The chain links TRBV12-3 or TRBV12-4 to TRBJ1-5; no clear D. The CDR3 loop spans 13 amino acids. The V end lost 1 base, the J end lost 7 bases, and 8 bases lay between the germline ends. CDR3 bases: TGTGCCAGCAGTTTAGGGGAGAGACAGCCCCAGCATTTT. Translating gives CASSLGERQPQHF.

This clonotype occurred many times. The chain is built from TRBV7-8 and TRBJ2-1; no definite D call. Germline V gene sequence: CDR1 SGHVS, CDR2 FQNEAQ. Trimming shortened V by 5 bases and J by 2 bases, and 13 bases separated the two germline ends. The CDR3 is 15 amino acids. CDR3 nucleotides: TGTGCCAGCAGCGCCCGGACGGACCCCTACAATGAGCAGTTCTTC. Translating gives CASSARTDPYNEQFF. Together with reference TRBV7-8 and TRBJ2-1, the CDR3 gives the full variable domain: GAGVSQSPRYKVAKRGQDVALRCDPISGHVSLFWYQQALGQGPEFLTYFQNEAQLDKSGLPSDRFFAERPEGSVSTLKIQRTQQEDSAVYLCASSARTDPYNEQFFGPGTRLTVL.

CDR3: CSARVQGGEGYTF. As DNA, the CDR3 is TGCAGTGCTAGAGTTCAGGGGGGCGAGGGCTACACCTTC. This rearrangement joins TRBV20-1 to TRBJ1-2; TRBD1 agrees at 7 bases. This CDR3 has 13 amino acids. The germline V gene has CDR1 DFQATT and CDR2 SNEGSKA (reference sequence). V trimming: 1 base; J trimming: 8 bases; junction bases outside the gene matches: 7.

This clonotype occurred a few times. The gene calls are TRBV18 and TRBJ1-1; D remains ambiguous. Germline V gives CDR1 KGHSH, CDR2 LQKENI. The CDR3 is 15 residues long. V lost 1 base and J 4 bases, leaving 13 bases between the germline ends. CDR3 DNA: TGTGCCAGCTCACCACGTCCTAGGTCTGGCACTGAAGCTTTCTTT. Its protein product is CASSPRPRSGTEAFF.

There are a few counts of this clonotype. CDR3 sequence: CASSPPGVKMNTEAFF. The CDR3 region has the DNA TGTGCCAGCTCACCGCCAGGGGTGAAAATGAACACTGAAGCTTTCTTT. The chain joins TRBV18 to TRBJ1-1; tentatively, D is TRBD1 (6 bases). The CDR3 has 16 amino acids. Germline CDR1 is KGHSH and CDR2 is LQKENI. The V and J ends lost 3 bases and 0 bases respectively, with 14 bases between them.

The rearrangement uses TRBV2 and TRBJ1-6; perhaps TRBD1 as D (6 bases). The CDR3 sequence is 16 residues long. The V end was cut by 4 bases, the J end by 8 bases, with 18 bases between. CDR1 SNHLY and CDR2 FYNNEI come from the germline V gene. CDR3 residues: CASSVPGDGYDSPLHF. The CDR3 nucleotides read TGTGCCAGCAGTGTACCAGGGGACGGATATGATTCACCCCTCCACTTT. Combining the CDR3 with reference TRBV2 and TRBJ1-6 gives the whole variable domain EPEVTQTPSHQVTQMGQEVILRCVPISNHLYFYWYRQILGQKVEFLVSFYNNEISEKSEIFDDQFSVERPDGSNFTLKIRSTKLEDSAMYFCASSVPGDGYDSPLHFGNGTRLTVT.

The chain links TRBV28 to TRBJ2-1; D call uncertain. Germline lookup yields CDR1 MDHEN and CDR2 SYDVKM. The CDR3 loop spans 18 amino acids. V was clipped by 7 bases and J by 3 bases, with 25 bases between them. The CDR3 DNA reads TGTGCCAGCACCCATCCCGTCGGCCGCGTAATCGACTACAATGAGCAGTTCTTC. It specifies CASTHPVGRVIDYNEQFF.

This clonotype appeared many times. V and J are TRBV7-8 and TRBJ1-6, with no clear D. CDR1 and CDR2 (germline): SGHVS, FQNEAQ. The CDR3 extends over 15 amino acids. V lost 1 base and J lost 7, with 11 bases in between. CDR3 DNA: TGTGCCAGCAGCTTAGATGGGGAATCAAATTCACCCCTCCACTTT. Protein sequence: CASSLDGESNSPLHF.

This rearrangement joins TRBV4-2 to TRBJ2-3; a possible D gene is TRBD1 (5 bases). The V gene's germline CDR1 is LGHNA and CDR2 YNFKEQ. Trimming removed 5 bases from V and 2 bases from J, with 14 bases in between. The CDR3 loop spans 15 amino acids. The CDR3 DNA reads TGTGCCAGCAGCATAGGGGAAGGTACCACAGATACGCAGTATTTT. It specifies CASSIGEGTTDTQYF.

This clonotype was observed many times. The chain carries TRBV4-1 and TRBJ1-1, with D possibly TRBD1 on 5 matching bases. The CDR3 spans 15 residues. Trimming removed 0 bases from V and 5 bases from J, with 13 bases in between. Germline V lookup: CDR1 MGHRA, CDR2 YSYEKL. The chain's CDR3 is CASSQEVTKGTEAFF. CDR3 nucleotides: TGCGCCAGCAGCCAAGAGGTGACTAAGGGGACTGAAGCTTTCTTT.